The 2 T cell receptor beta chains in this list originate from one sample, sequenced in a study of shared clonotypes between healthy human individuals. The protocol was immunoSEQ multiplex PCR, while the TCRdb copy is restricted to in-frame clones and leaves out a portion. The data show over 2 million clones, 85% to 95% seen once. Sequenced material: naive CD4+ T cells sorted from blood. Subset indicated: CD45RA+ positively selected. The receptors stem from a young man in good health.

Regarding this clone: This CDR3 is also generated by other DNA sequences in the sample. The rearrangement links TRBV13 to TRBJ1-2; D is perhaps TRBD1 (5 bases). This CDR3 has 14 residues. Germline V gene sequence: CDR1 PRHDT, CDR2 FYEKMQ (reference sequence). V lost 4 bases, J lost 1 base, and 10 bases lay in between. The DNA of the CDR3 is TGTGCCAGCAGCTCCCTTCAGGGTAACTATGGCTACACCTTC. This translates into CASSSLQGNYGYTF.

V is TRBV10-1 and J is TRBJ1-1; 10 positions agree with TRBD1. Trimming cost V 6 bases and J 2 bases; bases outside gene matches: 6. The germline gives CDR1 WNHNN, CDR2 SYGVQD (reference sequence). CDR3 length: 15 residues. In nucleotides, the CDR3 is TGCGCCAGCAGCAAACGACAGGGGGCCAACACTGAAGCTTTCTTT. Translating gives CASSKRQGANTEAFF.